These 15 T cell receptor beta chains originate from one sample sequenced in a study of T cell responses to AZD1222 COVID-19 vaccine. Libraries were prepared by immunoSEQ multiplex PCR; TCRdb keeps only in-frame clonotypes and omits some of them. Of approximately 92,000 clones listed, 65% to 90% are singletons. The sequencing used peripheral blood, collected on day 0 of AZD1222 vaccination. The receptor set was obtained from an adult in good health.

The genes are TRBV18 and TRBJ1-2; D is possibly TRBD1 (6 bases). This CDR3 spans 16 amino acids. Trimming left V 3 bases short and J 2 bases short, with 16 bases between. The germline CDR1 and CDR2 sequences are KGHSH and LQKENI. CDR3 coding DNA: TGTGCCAGCTCACCCAGTGCGGGGACACGGAACTATGGCTACACCTTC. Its translation is CASSPSAGTRNYGYTF. The full variable domain, its missing parts supplied by reference TRBV18 and TRBJ1-2, is NAGVMQNPRHLVRRRGQEARLRCSPMKGHSHVYWYRQLPEEGLKFMVYLQKENIIDESGMPKERFSAEFPKEGPSILRIQQVVRGDSAAYFCASSPSAGTRNYGYTFGSGTRLTVV.

V gene TRBV29-1 combines with J gene TRBJ1-2, with a possible D match to TRBD1 (6 bases). The germline CDR1 and CDR2 sequences are SQVTM and ANQGSEA. The CDR3 runs 10 residues. V was trimmed by 3 bases and J by 8 bases, leaving 7 bases between them. Written as DNA, the CDR3 is TGCAGCGTTGACAGGGGAGGCTACACCTTC. It specifies CSVDRGGYTF.

The chain employs TRBV6-4 and TRBJ1-1; the D gene is possibly TRBD1 (6 bases). The germline gives CDR1 MRHNA, CDR2 SNTAGT. The CDR3 runs to 13 residues. The V end lost 5 bases, the J end lost 4 bases, and 11 bases lay between the germline ends. CDR3 DNA: TGTGCCAGCAGTCCACAGGGTTCCACTGAAGCTTTCTTT. Translating it yields CASSPQGSTEAFF.

The chain uses TRBV7-8 and TRBJ2-2; no clear D gene. The CDR3 consists of 12 residues. V was pared by 5 bases and J by 4 bases, with 5 bases between. In germline, CDR1 is SGHVS, CDR2 FQNEAQ. Here the CDR3 reads CASSHPTGELFF. CDR3 DNA sequence: TGTGCCAGCAGCCACCCCACCGGGGAGCTGTTTTTT.

The chain uses TRBV2 and TRBJ2-6; D is ambiguous. Germline CDR1 and CDR2: SNHLY and FYNNEI. V was clipped by 7 bases and J by 2 bases, with 12 bases between them. The CDR3 totals 15 residues. The CDR3 here is CASIRRETGANVLTF. DNA for the CDR3: TGTGCCAGCATCAGACGAGAGACTGGGGCCAACGTCCTGACTTTC.

This clone has a single count. The chain combines TRBV4-1 with TRBJ1-3; D unresolved. Trimming removed 2 bases at V and 4 bases at J, with 12 bases between. The CDR3 spans 15 residues. Germline V lookup: CDR1 MGHRA, CDR2 YSYEKL. The CDR3 DNA reads as TGCGCCAGCAGCCAACCCGTTGGATCGGGAAACACCATATATTTT. It yields the protein CASSQPVGSGNTIYF.

The chain couples TRBV6-5 to TRBJ2-7; D is unclear. Trimming removed 7 bases at V and 4 bases at J, with 11 bases between. The CDR3 has 12 amino acids. Germline lookup yields CDR1 MNHEY and CDR2 SVGAGI. The CDR3 DNA is TGTGCCAGCATCACAGATCTGTACGAGCAGTACTTC. Translation: CASITDLYEQYF.

The chain carries TRBV5-1 and TRBJ2-3; D is possibly TRBD1 (6 bases). The CDR3 contains 14 residues. Deletions cut 3 bases from V and 2 bases from J, with 10 bases between. The germline CDR1 and CDR2 sequences are SGHRS and YFSETQ. CDR3 DNA: TGCGCCAGCAGCTCGGACAGACTCACAGATACGCAGTATTTT. It encodes CASSSDRLTDTQYF.

The rearrangement links TRBV11-2 to TRBJ2-3; weak D call: TRBD2 (5 bases). The germline gives CDR1 SGHAT, CDR2 FQNNGV. V lost 0 bases and J 6 bases, leaving 13 bases between the germline ends. The CDR3 consists of 15 residues. This CDR3 is CASSLDHGGRDTQYF. DNA of the CDR3: TGTGCCAGCAGCTTAGATCACGGAGGACGGGATACGCAGTATTTT.

J is TRBJ1-4 and V is TRBV23-1; D gene uncertain. TRBV23-1 qualifies as an ORF whose function is uncertain. CDR3 length: 16 residues. The V end lost 0 bases, the J end lost 8 bases, and 16 bases lay between the germline ends. CDR3 region: CASSQSCELMGEKLFF. The CDR3 coding sequence is TGCGCCAGCAGTCAATCGTGTGAACTCATGGGAGAAAAACTGTTTTTT.

J is TRBJ1-4 and V is TRBV28; 7 nucleotides align to TRBD1. With V trimmed by 6 bases and J by 5 bases, 0 bases remained unmatched. Germline loops: CDR1 MDHEN, CDR2 SYDVKM. The CDR3 has 12 residues. CDR3 in DNA: TGTGCCAGCAGACAGGGGAATGAAAAACTGTTTTTT. Translation gives CASRQGNEKLFF.

As DNA, the CDR3 is TGTGCCAGCAATCAGGGGGTGCGGGATGGCTACACCTTC. Amino acid sequence: CASNQGVRDGYTF. The gene calls are TRBV9 and TRBJ1-2, with 7 bases matching TRBD1. Unmatched junction bases numbered 8, after V lost 6 bases and J lost 6 bases. The CDR3 extends over 13 amino acids. Germline values: CDR1 SGDLS, CDR2 YYNGEE.

The chain employs TRBV9 and TRBJ1-1; no firm D call. This CDR3 spans 14 amino acids. Germline CDR1 SGDLS, CDR2 YYNGEE. V was trimmed by 4 bases and J by 0 bases, leaving 10 bases between them. This chain's CDR3 is CASSPRGLNTEAFF. The DNA of the CDR3 is TGTGCCAGCAGCCCGCGAGGGTTGAACACTGAAGCTTTCTTT.

The V call is TRBV6-5, the J call TRBJ2-1; 7 nucleotides match TRBD2. CDR3 length: 11 amino acids. The germline V gene encodes CDR1 MNHEY and CDR2 SVGAGI. V trimming: 8 bases; J trimming: 7 bases; junction bases outside the gene matches: 2. As DNA, the CDR3 is TGTGCCAGCGGGCGGGGGAATGAGCAGTTCTTC. This gives the protein CASGRGNEQFF.

The V call is TRBV10-2, the J call TRBJ1-6; D is uncertain. Per germline, CDR1 WSHSY and CDR2 SAAADI. The CDR3 extends over 17 amino acids. Trimming pared 0 bases from V and 6 bases from J, leaving 15 bases between. The CDR3 DNA reads as TGCGCCAGCAGTGAGTCGATCAGTCTCAGGCTTAATTCACCCCTCCACTTT. Amino acids: CASSESISLRLNSPLHF.